Shown below are 3 T cell receptor beta chains from a single sample sequenced in a study of OX40 agonist ivuxolimab in advanced cancers. The repertoire was sequenced with immunoSEQ multiplex PCR; TCRdb's copy has only in-frame clones and lacks some. The sample shows about 72,000 clones, just over 90% of them seen only once. The material was CD4+ or CD8+ T cells sorted from blood, obtained in a trial of the OX40 agonist ivuxolimab. The receptors derive from an adult with an advanced solid tumor such as melanoma, head and neck, liver or kidney cancer.

V gene TRBV10-3 combines with J gene TRBJ1-1; D not resolved. This CDR3 has 11 residues. Per germline, CDR1 ENHRY and CDR2 SYGVKD. Trimming removed 0 bases at V and 8 bases at J, with 4 bases between. The CDR3 nucleotides are TGTGCCATCAGTGAGTCGGAGGAAGCTTTCTTT. This codes for CAISESEEAFF.

CDR3 residues: CASSKAIEPLWEQYF. Here the CDR3 DNA reads TGTGCCAGTAGTAAAGCTATAGAGCCCTTGTGGGAGCAGTACTTC. V usage is TRBV19 and J usage is TRBJ2-7; D gene unclear. V lost 4 bases, J lost 7 bases, and 20 bases lay in between. The CDR3 is 15 amino acids. Germline CDR1 is LNHDA and CDR2 is SQIVND (reference sequence). Variable domain in full (rest from reference TRBV19 and TRBJ2-7): DGGITQSPKYLFRKEGQNVTLSCEQNLNHDAMYWYRQDPGQGLRLIYYSQIVNDFQKGDIAEGYSVSREKKESFPLTVTSAQKNPTAFYLCASSKAIEPLWEQYFGPGTRLTVT.

The V and J genes are TRBV19 and TRBJ2-7, with D perhaps TRBD2 (6 bases). V shed 7 bases and J shed 0 bases, with 19 bases lying between them. This CDR3 region has 16 residues. Germline CDR1 and CDR2: LNHDA and SQIVND (reference sequence). The CDR3 sequence is CASTPTEGGSSYEQYF. The CDR3 DNA sequence: TGTGCCAGTACTCCGACAGAAGGAGGGAGCTCCTACGAGCAGTACTTC.